This TCR beta chain was sequenced during a study of regulatory T cells in long-lasting Graves disease. Overall study: The antithyroid drugs taken by newly diagnosed Graves' patients had been used for under 3 months.

CDR1 is LNHDA, CDR2 SQIVND, per germline (reference sequence). The CDR3 is 17 amino acids. V lost 5 bases and J lost 4, with 21 bases in between. To make TCR beta libraries, researchers used iRepertoire HTBI primers and Arm-PCR of CDR3 regions. In TCRdb, the multiplex PCR reads were re-called with MiXCR into one record per CDR3 protein. The sample lists 550,000 to 650,000 distinct CDR3 sequences; roughly 15% were seen once. Time point specified: newly diagnosed GD, antithyroid drugs for less than 3 months. PBMCs were the source of the RNA used for TCR sequencing. This clonotype came up a few times. The same sample was also used in a study of T cells in Graves' hyperthyroidism and ophthalmopathy. That source notes: A first-round RT-PCR of the TCR CDR3 used the HTBI primer set. Model predictions of ophthalmopathy came a median about six months before onset.

The rearrangement links TRBV19 to TRBJ2-1; perhaps TRBD1 as D (6 bases). The sequences come from peripheral blood mononuclear cells (PBMCs), collected at new diagnosis, from a patient treated with antithyroid drugs. The sequence was obtained from a man aged 18 to 29 with Graves disease. This CDR3 reads CASSPRTEMKVYNEQFF. CDR3 in DNA: TGTGCCAGTAGTCCCCGGACAGAGATGAAAGTTTACAATGAGCAGTTCTTC. The full variable domain, its missing parts supplied by reference TRBV19 and TRBJ2-1, is DGGITQSPKYLFRKEGQNVTLSCEQNLNHDAMYWYRQDPGQGLRLIYYSQIVNDFQKGDIAEGYSVSREKKESFPLTVTSAQKNPTAFYLCASSPRTEMKVYNEQFFGPGTRLTVL.